Presented here are 8 T cell receptor beta chains from one specimen sequenced in a study of T cells of healthy individuals. TCRdb reprocessed the 5' RACE reads with MiXCR, giving one entry per CDR3 protein. The table has over 95,000 distinct CDR3 sequences, approximately 18% seen once. Receptors were obtained from a human donor in good health.

This clonotype was seen ten or more times. The V call is TRBV4-1, the J call TRBJ2-1; 8 bases line up with TRBD1. The CDR3 sequence is 15 residues long. In germline, CDR1 is MGHRA, CDR2 YSYEKL. V was pared by 2 bases and J by 7 bases, with 7 bases of the junction left unmatched. The CDR3 protein is CASSQRTGSGNEQFF. For the CDR3, the DNA is TGCGCCAGCAGCCAACGGACAGGGTCGGGTAATGAGCAGTTCTTC.

The V gene is TRBV5-1, the J gene TRBJ2-5; TRBD1 is a possible D gene (5 bases). The CDR3 consists of 15 residues. V was shortened by 4 bases and J by 5 bases, with 18 bases between the two germline ends. Looked up from germline, CDR1 is SGHRS and CDR2 is YFSETQ. The CDR3 bases are TGCGCCAGCAGCCAAGAGACAGTCCCTACGGAGACCCAGTACTTC. This codes for CASSQETVPTETQYF.

This clonotype was seen many times. V is TRBV29-1 and J is TRBJ1-2; the D gene is possibly TRBD1 (5 bases). Germline lookup yields CDR1 SQVTM and CDR2 ANQGSEA. The CDR3 spans 12 residues. The V and J ends lost 4 bases and 4 bases respectively, with 10 bases between them. The CDR3, as DNA: TGCAGCGTTGTGGGGGGTGGCTATGGCTACACCTTC. Translated: CSVVGGGYGYTF.

This clonotype was seen ten or more times. The J gene is TRBJ1-3, the V gene TRBV3-1; D is unclear. This CDR3 has 14 residues. Trimming stripped 1 base from V and 4 bases from J, with 8 bases between. Germline CDR1 LGHDT, CDR2 YNNKEL (reference sequence). The CDR3 region has the DNA TGTGCCAGCAGCCAAGCCACCGGCGGAAACACCATATATTTT. Its translation: CASSQATGGNTIYF.

This clonotype was detected only a few times. The chain couples TRBV20-1 to TRBJ1-1, with D tentatively TRBD1 (5 bases). With 3 bases removed from V and 5 bases from J, the gap between germline ends came to 10 bases. The CDR3 sequence is 12 residues long. Germline V gives CDR1 DFQATT, CDR2 SNEGSKA (reference sequence). The CDR3 region has the DNA TGCAGTGCTAGCAAAGGGGAGACTGAAGCTTTCTTT. This gives the protein CSASKGETEAFF.

This clonotype is judged medium-sized. This rearrangement joins TRBV4-2 to TRBJ2-1; a weak D match, TRBD2 (8 bases). This CDR3 spans 17 amino acids. Germline loops: CDR1 LGHNA, CDR2 YNFKEQ. Trimming took 0 bases from V and 4 from J, leaving 16 bases between them. For the CDR3, the DNA is TGTGCCAGCAGCCAAGAAGGTCGGGGGGGACAGTACAATGAGCAGTTCTTC. This translates into CASSQEGRGGQYNEQFF.

CDR3: CASSYAGAGTGELFF. The CDR3 nucleotides read TGTGCCAGCAGTTACGCGGGAGCAGGCACCGGGGAGCTGTTTTTT. V usage is TRBV6-6 and J usage is TRBJ2-2; TRBD2 agrees at 7 bases. Trimming removed 2 bases from V and 4 bases from J; junction bases left unmatched: 4. Per germline, CDR1 MNHNY and CDR2 SVGAGI (reference sequence). This CDR3 comprises 15 residues.

This chain links TRBV4-2 with TRBJ2-1, with no clear D. The CDR3 totals 16 residues. The germline CDR1 and CDR2 sequences are LGHNA and YNFKEQ. V was clipped by 1 base and J by 2 bases, with 12 bases between them. The CDR3: CASSQGWPLTYNEQFF. The CDR3 DNA is TGTGCCAGCAGCCAAGGGTGGCCCTTAACCTACAATGAGCAGTTCTTC.